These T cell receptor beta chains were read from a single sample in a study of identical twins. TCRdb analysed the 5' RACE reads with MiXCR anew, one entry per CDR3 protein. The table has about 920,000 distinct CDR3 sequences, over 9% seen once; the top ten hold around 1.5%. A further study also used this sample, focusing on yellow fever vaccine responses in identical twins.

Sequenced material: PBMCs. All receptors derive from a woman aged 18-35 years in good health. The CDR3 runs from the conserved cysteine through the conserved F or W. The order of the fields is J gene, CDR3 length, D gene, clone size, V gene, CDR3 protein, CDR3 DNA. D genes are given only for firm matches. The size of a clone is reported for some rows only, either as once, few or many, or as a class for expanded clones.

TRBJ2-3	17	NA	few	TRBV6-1	CASSPTYRGPDTDTQYF	TGTGCCAGCAGCCCGACATACAGAGGGCCGGACACAGATACGCAGTATTTT
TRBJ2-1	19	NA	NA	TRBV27	CASYHQGVISHPIYNEQFF	TGTGCCAGCTACCACCAAGGGGTCATTAGCCATCCCATCTACAATGAGCAGTTCTTC
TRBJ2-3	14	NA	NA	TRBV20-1	CSALALRDTDTQYF	TGCAGTGCTCTAGCCTTGCGGGACACAGATACGCAGTATTTT
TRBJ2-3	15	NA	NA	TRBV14	CASSQVLGSTDTQYF	TGTGCCAGCAGCCAAGTCCTAGGAAGCACAGATACGCAGTATTTT
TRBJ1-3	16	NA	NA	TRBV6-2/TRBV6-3	CASSYSDRRSGNTIYF	TGTGCCAGCAGTTACTCGGACAGAAGGTCGGGAAACACCATATATTTT
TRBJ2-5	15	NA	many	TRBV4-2	CASSQDQGYQETQYF	TGTGCCAGCAGCCAAGATCAAGGCTACCAAGAGACCCAGTACTTC
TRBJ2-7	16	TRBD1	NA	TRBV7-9	CASSLEPGQGVYEQYF	TGTGCCAGCAGCTTAGAACCGGGACAGGGGGTCTACGAGCAGTACTTC
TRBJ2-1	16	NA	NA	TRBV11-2	CASSLGHKGPYNEQFF	TGTGCCAGCAGCTTAGGCCACAAGGGGCCCTACAATGAGCAGTTCTTC
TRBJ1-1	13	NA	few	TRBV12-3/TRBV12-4	CASSPRQITEAFF	TGTGCCAGCAGCCCAAGACAGATCACTGAAGCTTTCTTT
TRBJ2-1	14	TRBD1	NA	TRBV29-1	CSVDQGAMHNEQFF	TGCAGCGTTGATCAGGGGGCAATGCACAATGAGCAGTTCTTC
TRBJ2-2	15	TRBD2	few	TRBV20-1	CSASEAGGDTGELFF	TGCAGTGCTAGTGAAGCGGGGGGGGACACCGGGGAGCTGTTTTTT
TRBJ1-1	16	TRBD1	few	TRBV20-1	CSARDPRQGGSTEAFF	TGCAGTGCTAGAGATCCTCGACAGGGAGGGTCGACTGAAGCTTTCTTT
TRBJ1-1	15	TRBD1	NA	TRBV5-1	CASSIRTGGGTEAFF	TGCGCCAGCAGCATCCGAACAGGGGGGGGCACTGAAGCTTTCTTT
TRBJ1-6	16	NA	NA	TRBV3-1	CASSQEGTLYNSPLHF	TGTGCCAGCAGCCAAGAAGGAACATTATATAATTCACCCCTCCACTTT
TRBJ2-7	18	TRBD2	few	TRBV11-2	CASSYPRWLAGSEVEQYF	TGTGCCAGCAGCTACCCCAGGTGGCTAGCGGGGTCTGAGGTCGAGCAGTACTTC